This record concerns one T cell receptor beta chain sequence. Antigen: not known. CDR1 is MNHNS, CDR2 SASEGT, per germline. V dropped 6 bases and J dropped 1 base, with 12 bases sitting between them. This CDR3 has 15 amino acids. RNA transcripts provided the source from which TCR beta CDR3 regions were amplified. An initial round of RT-PCR targeting the TCR CDR3 relied on the HTBI primer set. In TCRdb, the multiplex PCR reads were re-called with MiXCR into one record per CDR3 protein. The repertoire holds a few hundred thousand distinct CDR3 sequences, with 15% to 20% as singletons. The sample belongs to a study of T cells in Graves' hyperthyroidism and ophthalmopathy. Study overall: Peripheral blood was taken when the disease was first diagnosed, before any treatment began.

No ophthalmopathy progression within 18 months constituted stable Graves' hyperthyroidism. Orbital computed tomography, thyroid ultrasound, serum thyroxine and TRAb, and clinical symptoms together informed the diagnoses. General study findings and limits: Appearing also in blood were most of the thyroid clonotypes expanded above 0.001.

The chain carries TRBV6-1 and TRBJ2-2; D unclear. The receptor comes from a woman aged 45-60 years with Graves' hyperthyroidism. What was sequenced was blood. The CDR3 DNA follows: TGTGCCAGCAGGTCCGCCGTCCGGAACACCGGGGAGCTGTTTTTT. This translates into CASRSAVRNTGELFF.